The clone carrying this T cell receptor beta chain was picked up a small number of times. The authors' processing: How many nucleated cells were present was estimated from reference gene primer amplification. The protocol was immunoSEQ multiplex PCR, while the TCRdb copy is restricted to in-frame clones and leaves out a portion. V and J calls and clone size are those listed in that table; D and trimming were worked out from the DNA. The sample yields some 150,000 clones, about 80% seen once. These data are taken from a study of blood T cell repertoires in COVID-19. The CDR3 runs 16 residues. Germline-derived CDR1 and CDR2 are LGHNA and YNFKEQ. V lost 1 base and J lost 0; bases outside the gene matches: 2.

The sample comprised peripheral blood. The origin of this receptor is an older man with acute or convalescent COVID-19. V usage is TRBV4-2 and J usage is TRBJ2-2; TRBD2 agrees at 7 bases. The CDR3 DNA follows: TGTGCCAGCAGCCAAGGGGGAGGGGCGAACACCGGGGAGCTGTTTTTT. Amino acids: CASSQGGGANTGELFF.